These 28 T cell receptor beta chains came from one sample sequenced in a study of blood T cell repertoires in COVID-19. Method: immunoSEQ multiplex PCR; TCRdb's copy keeps in-frame clones and lacks some. The sample contains 200,000 to 300,000 clones, about 82% of which appear only once. The sequenced sample was PBMCs or T cells enriched from blood (not recorded which). These receptors were collected from a woman aged 45-65 years who had recovered from COVID-19.

The chain has TRBV7-8 and TRBJ2-2; tentatively, D is TRBD1 (6 bases). Germline V CDR1 and CDR2: SGHVS, FQNEAQ. The CDR3 consists of 14 residues. Trimming pared 1 base from V and 3 bases from J, leaving 6 bases between. DNA for the CDR3: TGTGCCAGCAGCTTAGGGACAGACACCGGGGAGCTGTTTTTT. Protein sequence: CASSLGTDTGELFF.

This clone was detected once. The chain joins TRBV18 to TRBJ1-1, with a weak D call TRBD1 (5 bases). The CDR3 runs 15 residues. The V and J ends lost 5 bases and 4 bases respectively, with 17 bases between them. The germline CDR1 and CDR2 sequences are KGHSH and LQKENI. The CDR3 sequence is CASSGKGGTVTEAFF. The DNA for the CDR3 is TGTGCCAGCTCAGGAAAAGGAGGGACTGTCACTGAAGCTTTCTTT.

The chain is built from TRBV4-3 and TRBJ1-6; 8 bases are a match to TRBD1. This CDR3 comprises 17 residues. Germline CDR1 and CDR2: LGHNA and YSLEER. With 2 bases clipped from V and 5 bases from J, the junction kept 8 bases outside the gene matches. The CDR3 is CASSQNRAGGNNSPLHF. In DNA, the CDR3 is TGCGCCAGCAGCCAAAACCGGGCAGGGGGCAATAATTCACCCCTCCACTTT.

This CDR3 reads CASSPHGRGQNNEQFF. The CDR3 DNA is TGTGCCAGCAGCCCCCACGGGCGGGGGCAAAACAATGAGCAGTTCTTC. The chain links TRBV3-1 (or the pseudogene TRBV3-2) to TRBJ2-1; D is possibly TRBD2 (7 bases). The germline V and J ends were trimmed by 4 bases and 5 bases, with 18 bases remaining between them. The CDR3 has 16 residues. From germline, CDR1 is LGHDT and CDR2 YNNKEL (reference sequence).

The chain carries TRBV20-1 and TRBJ2-1, with TRBD2 as a possible D gene (6 bases). Germline V gene sequence: CDR1 DFQATT, CDR2 SNEGSKA (reference sequence). This CDR3 has 11 amino acids. This CDR3 is CTPIRDYEQFF. The DNA for the CDR3 is TGCACCCCGATACGGGACTATGAGCAGTTCTTC.

The chain has TRBV13 and TRBJ2-4; tentatively, D is TRBD2 (5 bases). In germline, CDR1 is PRHDT, CDR2 FYEKMQ (reference sequence). The V end lost 4 bases, the J end lost 0 bases, and 10 bases lay between the germline ends. This CDR3 region has 15 residues. CDR3 sequence reads: CASSSRALAKNIQYF. The CDR3 DNA reads TGTGCCAGCAGCTCGCGGGCACTAGCCAAAAACATTCAGTACTTC.

The genes are TRBV28 and TRBJ2-1; 8 nucleotides agree with TRBD2. This CDR3 is built from 14 residues. CDR1 MDHEN and CDR2 SYDVKM come from the germline V gene. Germline trimming cut 6 bases from V and 7 bases from J; bases unmatched to any gene: 8. The DNA of the CDR3 is TGTGCCAGCAGATCGGCAGGGACTAGAAATGAGCAGTTCTTC. Encoded protein: CASRSAGTRNEQFF.

The chain uses TRBV7-8 and TRBJ2-5; D unclear. CDR1 and CDR2 (germline): SGHVS, FQNEAQ. The CDR3 sequence is 13 residues long. Trimming pared 1 base from V and 3 bases from J, leaving 6 bases between. The DNA for the CDR3 is TGTGCCAGCAGCTTAGGGCAGAAAGAGACCCAGTACTTC. This translates into CASSLGQKETQYF.

The V and J genes are TRBV7-6 and TRBJ2-7; 7 nucleotides match TRBD1. This CDR3 region has 11 residues. V gave up 2 bases and J gave up 9 bases; unmatched junction bases: 1. The V gene's germline CDR1 is SGHVS and CDR2 FNYEAQ. The CDR3 reads CASSLWTGQYF. CDR3 coding DNA: TGTGCCAGCAGCTTATGGACAGGGCAGTACTTC.

The chain recombines TRBV29-1 with TRBJ2-7; D perhaps matches TRBD1 (6 bases). The CDR3 is 13 residues long. Germline CDR1 SQVTM, CDR2 ANQGSEA. V gave up 6 bases and J gave up 4 bases, with 16 bases separating them. The chain's CDR3 is CSVQSDRSYEQYF. The DNA for the CDR3 is TGCAGCGTCCAATCGGACAGAAGTTACGAGCAGTACTTC.

V gene TRBV10-3 combines with J gene TRBJ1-6, with 8 bases aligning to TRBD1. From germline, CDR1 is ENHRY and CDR2 SYGVKD. With 6 bases clipped from V and 7 bases from J, the junction kept 5 bases outside the gene matches. The CDR3 is 14 amino acids. The CDR3 sequence: CAISRQGKNSPLHF. As DNA, the CDR3 is TGTGCCATCAGCCGACAGGGGAAGAATTCACCCCTCCACTTT.

This chain uses TRBV6-5 with TRBJ1-3; D gene unclear. Trimming shortened V by 5 bases and J by 3 bases, and 14 bases separated the two germline ends. This CDR3 is 15 amino acids long. The germline gives CDR1 MNHEY, CDR2 SVGAGI. The CDR3 DNA follows: TGTGCCAGCAGTCTAGCAGGTCCCCTTGGAAACACCATATATTTT. Its translation: CASSLAGPLGNTIYF.

CDR3 nucleotide sequence: TGTGCCATCAGTGCTACGGTTGCGGCTGAAGCTTTCTTT. Translation: CAISATVAAEAFF. This chain uses TRBV10-3 with TRBJ1-1; D not resolved. The CDR3 runs to 13 residues. The germline gives CDR1 ENHRY, CDR2 SYGVKD. Trimming removed 4 bases from V and 6 bases from J, with 12 bases in between.

The gene calls are TRBV6-1 and TRBJ1-3; TRBD1 matches at 7 bases. The CDR3 runs to 15 residues. CDR1 and CDR2 (germline): MNHNS, SASEGT. V trimming: 1 base; J trimming: 4 bases; junction bases outside the gene matches: 4. The CDR3 region has the DNA TGTGCCAGCAGTGAAGACGGGACAGACGGAAACACCATATATTTT. Residues: CASSEDGTDGNTIYF.

This clone was picked up a small number of times. The CDR3 coding sequence is TGTGCCAGCAGTGAGCGGACAGGCCACTATGGCTACACCTTC. Translation: CASSERTGHYGYTF. The V call is TRBV28, the J call TRBJ1-2; 7 bases line up with TRBD1. Trimming removed 5 bases from V and 3 bases from J; junction bases left unmatched: 6. Germline loops: CDR1 MDHEN, CDR2 SYDVKM. This CDR3 region has 14 residues.

In regard to this clone: Other DNA sequences of this sample code for an identical CDR3. V usage is TRBV7-2 and J usage is TRBJ1-5, with 9 bases identical to TRBD1. This CDR3 contains 13 residues. V shed 6 bases and J 6 bases; nucleotides not matched to a gene: 3. Germline values: CDR1 SGHTA, CDR2 FQGNSA. The CDR3 spells CASSSDRGQPQHF. The CDR3 DNA is TGTGCCAGCAGTTCGGACAGGGGTCAGCCCCAGCATTTT.

The chain couples TRBV10-3 to TRBJ2-7, with 9 bases fitting TRBD2. J gave up 3 bases and V 3 bases, and 6 bases lay outside the gene matches. The germline gives CDR1 ENHRY, CDR2 SYGVKD. The CDR3 length is 15 residues. The CDR3 sequence: CAISEWGSGGYEQYF. The CDR3 nucleotides are TGTGCCATCAGTGAATGGGGTAGCGGGGGCTACGAGCAGTACTTC.

Written as DNA, the CDR3 is TGTGCCAGTAGTATAGACGAGTTAGGCAGGGGCTTTTACAATGAGCAGTTCTTC. Translating it yields CASSIDELGRGFYNEQFF. This chain connects TRBV19 to TRBJ2-1; D is possibly TRBD1 (6 bases). Per the germline V gene, CDR1 is LNHDA and CDR2 is SQIVND (reference sequence). The V end was cut by 0 bases, the J end by 4 bases, with 19 bases between. The CDR3 is 18 residues long.

The chain carries TRBV9 and TRBJ2-5, with D possibly being TRBD1 (6 bases). The CDR3 is 17 residues long. Per the germline V gene, CDR1 is SGDLS and CDR2 is YYNGEE. V shed 3 bases and J shed 5 bases, with 23 bases lying between them. The CDR3, as DNA: TGTGCCAGCAGCGGGTCAGACCGGGACACTCGCCGGGAGACCCAGTACTTC. Protein product: CASSGSDRDTRRETQYF.

V is TRBV10-3 and J is TRBJ2-7; TRBD2 matches at 7 bases. Germline V lookup: CDR1 ENHRY, CDR2 SYGVKD. There are 14 residues in the CDR3. V shed 6 bases and J 5 bases; nucleotides not matched to a gene: 10. This CDR3 reads CAIRFPERGNEQYF. CDR3 DNA: TGTGCCATCAGATTTCCTGAGCGGGGAAACGAGCAGTACTTC.

The chain links TRBV25-1 to TRBJ1-4, with D tentatively TRBD1 (5 bases). The V and J ends lost 4 bases and 0 bases respectively, with 12 bases between them. Germline V gene data show CDR1 as MGHDK and CDR2 as SYGVNS. The CDR3 length is 16 residues. The CDR3 reads CASSVLDRSTNEKLFF. The CDR3 coding sequence is TGTGCCAGCAGTGTTTTAGACAGATCAACTAATGAAAAACTGTTTTTT.

This clone was observed a handful of times. This chain links TRBV7-2 with TRBJ2-1; D is unresolved. This CDR3 contains 13 residues. Trimming stripped 6 bases from V and 3 bases from J, with 9 bases between. The germline V gene encodes CDR1 SGHTA and CDR2 FQGNSA. CDR3 loop: CASSRVNYNEQFF. Here the CDR3 DNA reads TGTGCCAGCAGTCGGGTGAACTACAATGAGCAGTTCTTC.

The chain recombines TRBV6-2 or TRBV6-3 with TRBJ1-6, with TRBD1 matching 7 bases. The CDR3 has 16 residues. CDR1 is MNHEY, CDR2 SVGEGT, per germline. V lost 2 bases to trimming and J lost 9 bases; unmatched junction nucleotides: 10. The CDR3 DNA sequence: TGTGCCAGCAGTTACGGAAGTACAGGGGTTAGTTCACCCCTCCACTTT. Protein: CASSYGSTGVSSPLHF.

This chain connects TRBV9 to TRBJ2-1, with D uncertain. Germline V gives CDR1 SGDLS, CDR2 YYNGEE. There are 16 residues in the CDR3. V was trimmed by 0 bases and J by 2 bases, leaving 12 bases between them. CDR3 region: CASSVVSASPYNEQFF. CDR3 nucleotides: TGTGCCAGCAGCGTAGTATCGGCTAGTCCCTACAATGAGCAGTTCTTC.

This chain links TRBV25-1 with TRBJ1-2, with 9 bases lining up with TRBD1. Germline CDR1 reads MGHDK; CDR2 reads SYGVNS. Germline trimming cut 2 bases from V and 4 bases from J; bases unmatched to any gene: 5. This CDR3 contains 15 residues. The CDR3 sequence: CASSEGTGLGYGYTF. For the CDR3, the DNA is TGTGCCAGCAGTGAAGGGACAGGGTTAGGCTATGGCTACACCTTC.

The CDR3 DNA follows: TGTGCCAGCAGTTTAAGGGCTAGCGGGTCCTACGAGCAGTACTTC. It is translated as CASSLRASGSYEQYF. The rearrangement uses TRBV28 and TRBJ2-7; 8 bases agree with TRBD2. Unmatched junction bases numbered 4, after V lost 2 bases and J lost 1 base. CDR1 is MDHEN and CDR2 is SYDVKM in the germline V gene. The length of the CDR3 is 15 residues.

This clone was counted once. The DNA of the CDR3 is TGTGCCAGCAGCTTAACGGAAGGCGGCTCCTACGAGCAGTACTTC. It translates to CASSLTEGGSYEQYF. This chain joins TRBV11-2 and TRBJ2-7; D call uncertain. The V and J ends lost 2 bases and 0 bases respectively, with 11 bases between them. The CDR3 has 15 residues. Per germline, CDR1 SGHAT and CDR2 FQNNGV.

This chain connects TRBV28 to TRBJ2-2; no clear D gene. Trimming left V 5 bases short and J 2 bases short, with 12 bases between. The germline CDR1 and CDR2 sequences are MDHEN and SYDVKM. The CDR3 runs 15 residues. The CDR3 here is CASSPPLVNTGELFF. The CDR3 DNA follows: TGTGCCAGCAGTCCACCTCTAGTAAACACCGGGGAGCTGTTTTTT.